This T cell receptor beta chain was found in a study of vaccination effects on CD4 cells after COVID-19. Germline loops: CDR1 MNHEY, CDR2 SVGAGI. The CDR3 runs 15 residues. V dropped 2 bases and J dropped 2 bases, with 13 bases sitting between them. A remark on this clone: As yet, its antigen is unknown.

Profiling relied on immunoSEQ multiplex PCR, and the TCRdb table lists in-frame clones only, not all of them. The sample holds more than 8,500 clones, about 80% seen once. The culture ran for about 11 days, and then CD4+ T cells were isolated. Each person got two doses of an mRNA SARS-CoV-2 vaccine, BNT162b2 or mRNA-1273. The chain couples TRBV6-5 to TRBJ2-7, with D tentatively TRBD1 or TRBD2 (5 bases each). The clonotype comes from a human donor who received a COVID-19 vaccine. This specimen was CD4+ T cells from PBMCs cultured without peptide, taken after COVID-19 vaccination. The CDR3 is CASSYLGTATYEQYF. CDR3 nucleotide sequence: TGTGCCAGCAGTTACCTCGGGACGGCGACCTACGAGCAGTACTTC.